This T cell receptor (beta chain) was obtained from a study of cytomegalovirus exposure and HLA in healthy donors. This CDR3 spans 16 amino acids. The germline V gene encodes CDR1 SGHTA and CDR2 FQGNSA. The ends lost 5 bases at V and 1 base at J; junction bases unmatched: 6. This table comes from immunoSEQ multiplex PCR, and its TCRdb copy is limited to in-frame clones, with some not included. This table has fewer than 400,000 clones, about nine tenths appearing once. This receptor was obtained from a woman between 18 and 30 years old in good health and CMV-seronegative. Source material: PBMCs. The J gene is TRBJ1-2, the V gene TRBV7-2, with 11 bases matching TRBD1. CDR3 sequence reads: CASSLAGTGGNYGYTF. The CDR3 coding sequence is TGTGCCAGCAGCCTCGCGGGGACAGGGGGTAACTATGGCTACACCTTC.